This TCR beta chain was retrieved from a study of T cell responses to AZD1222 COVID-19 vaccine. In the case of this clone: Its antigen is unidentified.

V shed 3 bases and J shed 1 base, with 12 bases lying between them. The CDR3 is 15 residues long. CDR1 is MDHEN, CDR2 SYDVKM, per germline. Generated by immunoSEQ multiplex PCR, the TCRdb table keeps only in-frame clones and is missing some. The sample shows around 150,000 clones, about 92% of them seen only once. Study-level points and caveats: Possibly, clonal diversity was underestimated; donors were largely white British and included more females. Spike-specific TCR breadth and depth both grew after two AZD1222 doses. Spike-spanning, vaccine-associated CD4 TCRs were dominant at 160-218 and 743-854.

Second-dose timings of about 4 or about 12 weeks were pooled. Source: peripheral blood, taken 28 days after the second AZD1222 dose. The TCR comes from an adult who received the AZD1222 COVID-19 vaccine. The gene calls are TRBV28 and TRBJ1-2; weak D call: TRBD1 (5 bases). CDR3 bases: TGTGCCAGCAGTTTCGCCCCCGGGGGTAACTATGGCTACACCTTC. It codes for CASSFAPGGNYGYTF.